The 10 T cell receptor beta chains given below trace back to one sample, sequenced in a study of blood T cell repertoires in COVID-19. Measured with immunoSEQ multiplex PCR; TCRdb has only the in-frame clones, and not every one. The table lists about 130,000 clones, around nine tenths of them singletons, with around 10% in the top ten. Sequencing used peripheral blood. Receptors originate from a woman in her seventies with COVID-19, enrolled during active disease.

The chain recombines TRBV6-5 with TRBJ1-5; TRBD1 is a possible D gene (5 bases). Germline V CDR1 and CDR2: MNHEY, SVGAGI. The CDR3 totals 14 residues. Trimming left V 7 bases short and J 1 base short, with 11 bases between. The CDR3: CASTPGGSNQPQHF. In nucleotides, the CDR3 is TGTGCCAGCACCCCGGGGGGGAGCAATCAGCCCCAGCATTTT.

This clone was recorded once. The rearrangement joins TRBV5-4 to TRBJ1-6; 8 bases map to TRBD1. This CDR3 is built from 14 residues. Trimming removed 3 bases from V and 10 bases from J; junction bases left unmatched: 6. Germline lookup yields CDR1 SGHNT and CDR2 YYREEE (reference sequence). The CDR3 is CASSSDRAVSPLHF. For the CDR3, the DNA is TGTGCCAGCAGCTCGGACAGGGCTGTCTCACCCCTCCACTTT.

V usage is TRBV11-2 and J usage is TRBJ1-1; D is possibly TRBD1 (5 bases). The CDR3 contains 15 residues. Trimming cost V 4 bases and J 6 bases, with 18 bases left between them. CDR1 is SGHAT and CDR2 is FQNNGV in the germline V gene. The CDR3 loop is CASSSPRALGPEAFF. The CDR3 bases are TGTGCCAGCAGCTCTCCCAGGGCCCTGGGCCCTGAAGCTTTCTTT.

V is TRBV7-9 and J is TRBJ1-4; TRBD1 matches 9 bases. J was trimmed by 7 bases and V by 5 bases; bases with no gene match: 11. This CDR3 region has 16 residues. In germline, CDR1 is SEHNR, CDR2 FQNEAQ (reference sequence). CDR3 in amino acids: CASSPPGDRETEKLFF. Written as DNA, the CDR3 is TGTGCCAGCAGCCCCCCGGGGGACAGGGAGACTGAAAAACTGTTTTTT. Variable domain in full (rest from reference TRBV7-9 and TRBJ1-4): DTGVSQNPRHKITKRGQNVTFRCDPISEHNRLYWYRQTLGQGPEFLTYFQNEAQLEKSRLLSDRFSAERPKGSFSTLEIQRTEQGDSAMYLCASSPPGDRETEKLFFGSGTQLSVL.

The rearrangement joins TRBV4-2 to TRBJ2-1; the D gene is possibly TRBD2 (6 bases). The CDR3 loop spans 16 amino acids. The germline V and J ends were trimmed by 2 bases and 2 bases, with 13 bases remaining between them. CDR1 LGHNA and CDR2 YNFKEQ come from the germline V gene. CDR3 in DNA: TGTGCCAGCAGCCAAAAGGTCGGGGGAACCTACAATGAGCAGTTCTTC. As protein: CASSQKVGGTYNEQFF.

The rearrangement uses TRBV11-2 and TRBJ2-2; 13 nucleotides agree with TRBD2. This CDR3 comprises 17 residues. Trimming cost V 5 bases and J 0 bases; bases outside gene matches: 3. Germline lookup yields CDR1 SGHAT and CDR2 FQNNGV. The CDR3 is CASSRLAGGANTGELFF. Here the CDR3 DNA reads TGTGCCAGCAGCCGACTAGCGGGGGGTGCGAACACCGGGGAGCTGTTTTTT.

The V gene is TRBV18, the J gene TRBJ2-7; D possibly corresponds to TRBD1 (6 bases). Germline CDR1 reads KGHSH; CDR2 reads LQKENI. The CDR3 runs 15 residues. The germline V and J ends were trimmed by 2 bases and 0 bases, with 11 bases remaining between them. CDR3 nucleotides: TGTGCCAGCTCACCAGGACAGACAAGCTCCTACGAGCAGTACTTC. Its protein is CASSPGQTSSYEQYF. The full variable domain, completed using reference TRBV18 and TRBJ2-7, is NAGVMQNPRHLVRRRGQEARLRCSPMKGHSHVYWYRQLPEEGLKFMVYLQKENIIDESGMPKERFSAEFPKEGPSILRIQQVVRGDSAAYFCASSPGQTSSYEQYFGPGTRLTVT.

This chain joins TRBV2 and TRBJ1-5; D unresolved. Germline V gene lookup returns CDR1 SNHLY and CDR2 FYNNEI. The CDR3 sequence is 12 residues long. The V end lost 4 bases, the J end lost 5 bases, and 6 bases lay between the germline ends. Written as DNA, the CDR3 is TGTGCCAGCAGTGCGCGATATCAGCCCCAGCATTTT. As protein: CASSARYQPQHF.

J is TRBJ2-1 and V is TRBV5-4; the D is unclear. The CDR3 is made up of 13 amino acids. The V and J ends lost 1 base and 8 bases respectively, with 10 bases between them. The V gene's germline CDR1 is SGHNT and CDR2 YYREEE (reference sequence). In DNA, the CDR3 is TGTGCCAGCAGCTTGTGGGCGTCGGATGAGCAGTTCTTC. Translated: CASSLWASDEQFF.

This sequence joins TRBV5-1 and TRBJ1-2; 7 bases line up with TRBD1. The CDR3 has 16 residues. Per germline, CDR1 SGHRS and CDR2 YFSETQ. Trimming at V came to 4 bases and at J to 4 bases, leaving 13 bases not matched to a gene. CDR3 amino acids: CASSPTGTEGSYGYTF. In DNA, the CDR3 is TGCGCCAGCAGCCCAACCGGGACAGAAGGCAGCTATGGCTACACCTTC.